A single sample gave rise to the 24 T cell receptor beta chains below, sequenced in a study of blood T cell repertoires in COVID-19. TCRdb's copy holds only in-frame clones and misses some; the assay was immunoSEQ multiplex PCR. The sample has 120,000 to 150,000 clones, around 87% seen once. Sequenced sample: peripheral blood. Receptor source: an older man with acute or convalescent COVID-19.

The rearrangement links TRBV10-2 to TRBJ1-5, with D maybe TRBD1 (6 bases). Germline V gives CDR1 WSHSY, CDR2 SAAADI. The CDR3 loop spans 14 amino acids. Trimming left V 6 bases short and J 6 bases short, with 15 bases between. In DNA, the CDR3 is TGCGCCAGCAGCGATCAGGGGTTCGGTCAGCCCCAGCATTTT. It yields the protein CASSDQGFGQPQHF.

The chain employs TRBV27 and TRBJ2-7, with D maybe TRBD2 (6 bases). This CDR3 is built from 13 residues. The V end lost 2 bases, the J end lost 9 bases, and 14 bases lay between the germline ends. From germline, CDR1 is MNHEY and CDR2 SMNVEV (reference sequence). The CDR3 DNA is TGTGCCAGCAGTTTACGGCGGGGCGAGGGGCAGTACTTC. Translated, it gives CASSLRRGEGQYF.

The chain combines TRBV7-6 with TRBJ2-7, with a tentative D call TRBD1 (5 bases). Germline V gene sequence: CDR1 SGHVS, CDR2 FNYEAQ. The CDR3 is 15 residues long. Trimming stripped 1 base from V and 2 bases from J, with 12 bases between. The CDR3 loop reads CASSLGQGRPYEQYF. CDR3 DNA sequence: TGTGCCAGCAGCTTAGGGCAGGGAAGACCCTACGAGCAGTACTTC.

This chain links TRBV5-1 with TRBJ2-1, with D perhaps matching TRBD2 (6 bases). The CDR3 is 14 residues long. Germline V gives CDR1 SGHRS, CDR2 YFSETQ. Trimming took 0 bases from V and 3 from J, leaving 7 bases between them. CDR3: CASSLDGSYNEQFF. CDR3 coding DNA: TGCGCCAGCAGCTTGGACGGGAGCTACAATGAGCAGTTCTTC.

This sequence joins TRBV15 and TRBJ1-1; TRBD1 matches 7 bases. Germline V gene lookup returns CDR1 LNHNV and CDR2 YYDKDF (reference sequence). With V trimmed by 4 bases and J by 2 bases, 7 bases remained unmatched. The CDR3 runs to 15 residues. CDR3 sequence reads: CATSTGRDSNTEAFF. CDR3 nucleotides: TGTGCCACCAGCACAGGGCGGGACAGTAACACTGAAGCTTTCTTT.

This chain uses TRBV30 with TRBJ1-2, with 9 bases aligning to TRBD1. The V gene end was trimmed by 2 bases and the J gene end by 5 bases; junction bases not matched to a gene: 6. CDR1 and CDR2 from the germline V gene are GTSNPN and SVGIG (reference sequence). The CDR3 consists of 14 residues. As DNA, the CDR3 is TGTGCCTGGAGTCCGAACAGGGGGCCATATGGCTACACCTTC. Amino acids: CAWSPNRGPYGYTF.

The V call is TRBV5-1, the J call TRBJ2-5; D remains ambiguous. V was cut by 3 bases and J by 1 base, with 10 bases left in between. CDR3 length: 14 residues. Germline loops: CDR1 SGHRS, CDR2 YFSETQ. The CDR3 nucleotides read TGCGCCAGCAGCTATCAAAGCCTCCAAGAGACCCAGTACTTC. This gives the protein CASSYQSLQETQYF.

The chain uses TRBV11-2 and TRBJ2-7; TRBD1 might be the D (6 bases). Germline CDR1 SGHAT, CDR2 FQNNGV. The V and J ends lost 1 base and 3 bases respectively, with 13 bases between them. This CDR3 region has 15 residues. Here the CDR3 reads CASSLGQGLLYEQYF. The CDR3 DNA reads TGTGCCAGCAGCTTAGGCCAGGGGTTACTCTACGAGCAGTACTTC.

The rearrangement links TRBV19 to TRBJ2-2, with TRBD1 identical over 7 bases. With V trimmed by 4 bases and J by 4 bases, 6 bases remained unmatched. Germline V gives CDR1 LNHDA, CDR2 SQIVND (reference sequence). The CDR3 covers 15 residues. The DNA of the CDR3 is TGTGCCAGTAGTAGGGGGACAGTCATCACCGGGGAGCTGTTTTTT. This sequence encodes CASSRGTVITGELFF.

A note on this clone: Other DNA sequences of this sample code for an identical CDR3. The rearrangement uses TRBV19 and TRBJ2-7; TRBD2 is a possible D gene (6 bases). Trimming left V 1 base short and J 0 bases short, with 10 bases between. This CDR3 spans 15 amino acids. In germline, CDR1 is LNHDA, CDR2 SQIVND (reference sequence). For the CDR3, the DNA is TGTGCCAGTAGTATAGCGGGGACTGGCTCCTACGAGCAGTACTTC. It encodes CASSIAGTGSYEQYF.

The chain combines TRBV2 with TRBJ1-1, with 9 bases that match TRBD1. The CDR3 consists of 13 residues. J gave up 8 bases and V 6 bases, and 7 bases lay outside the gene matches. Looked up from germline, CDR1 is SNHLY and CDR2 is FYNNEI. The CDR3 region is CASRRGQGREAFF. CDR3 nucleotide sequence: TGTGCCAGCAGGAGAGGACAGGGGAGGGAAGCTTTCTTT.

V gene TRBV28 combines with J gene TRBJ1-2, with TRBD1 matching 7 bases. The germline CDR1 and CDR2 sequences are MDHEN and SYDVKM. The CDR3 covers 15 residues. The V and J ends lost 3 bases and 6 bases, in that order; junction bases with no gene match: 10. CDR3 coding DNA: TGTGCCAGCAGTTTGGGAACAGGGGTTAAAGATGGCTACACCTTC. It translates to CASSLGTGVKDGYTF.

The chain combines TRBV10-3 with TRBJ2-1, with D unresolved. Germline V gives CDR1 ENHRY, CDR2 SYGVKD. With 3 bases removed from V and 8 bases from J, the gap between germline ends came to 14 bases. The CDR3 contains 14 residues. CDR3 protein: CAISDLRDGDEQFF. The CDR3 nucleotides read TGTGCCATCAGTGATCTGCGAGATGGAGATGAGCAGTTCTTC.

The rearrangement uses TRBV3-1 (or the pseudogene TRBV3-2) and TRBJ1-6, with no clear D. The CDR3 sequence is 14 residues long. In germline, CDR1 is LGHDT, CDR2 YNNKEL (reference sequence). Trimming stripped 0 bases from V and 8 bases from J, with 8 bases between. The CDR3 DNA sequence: TGTGCCAGCAGCCAAGATGGCAGTCATTCACCCCTCCACTTT. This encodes CASSQDGSHSPLHF.

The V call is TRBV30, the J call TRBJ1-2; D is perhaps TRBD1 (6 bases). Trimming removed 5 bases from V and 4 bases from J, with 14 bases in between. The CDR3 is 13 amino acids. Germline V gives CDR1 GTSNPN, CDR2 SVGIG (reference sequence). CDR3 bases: TGTGCCTGGGACCGGACAGCCACCTATGGCTACACCTTC. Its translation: CAWDRTATYGYTF.

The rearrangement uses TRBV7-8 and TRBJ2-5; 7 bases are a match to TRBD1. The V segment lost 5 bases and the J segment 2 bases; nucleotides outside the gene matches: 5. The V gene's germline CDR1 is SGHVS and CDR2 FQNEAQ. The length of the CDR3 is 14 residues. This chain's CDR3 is CASSPGGNQETQYF. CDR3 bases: TGTGCCAGCAGCCCAGGGGGAAATCAAGAGACCCAGTACTTC.

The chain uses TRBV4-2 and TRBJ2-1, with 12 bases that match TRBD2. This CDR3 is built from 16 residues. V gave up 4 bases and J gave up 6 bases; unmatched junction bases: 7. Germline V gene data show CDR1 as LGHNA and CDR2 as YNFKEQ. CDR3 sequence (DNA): TGTGCCAGCAGCCCTGCTAGCGGGGGGGCCATCAATGAGCAGTTCTTC. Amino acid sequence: CASSPASGGAINEQFF.

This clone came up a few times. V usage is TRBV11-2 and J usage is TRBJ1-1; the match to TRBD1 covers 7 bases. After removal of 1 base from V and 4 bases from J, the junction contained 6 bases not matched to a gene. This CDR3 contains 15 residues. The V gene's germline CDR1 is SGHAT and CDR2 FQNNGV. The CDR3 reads CASSLGQTGSTEAFF. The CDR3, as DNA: TGTGCCAGCAGCTTAGGCCAGACAGGGTCCACTGAAGCTTTCTTT.

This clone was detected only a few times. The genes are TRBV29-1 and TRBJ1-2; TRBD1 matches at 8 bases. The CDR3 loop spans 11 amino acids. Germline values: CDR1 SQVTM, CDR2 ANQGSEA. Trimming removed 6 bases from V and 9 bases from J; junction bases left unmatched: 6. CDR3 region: CSVDRTGSYTF. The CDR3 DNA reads TGCAGCGTAGACCGGACAGGGAGCTACACCTTC.

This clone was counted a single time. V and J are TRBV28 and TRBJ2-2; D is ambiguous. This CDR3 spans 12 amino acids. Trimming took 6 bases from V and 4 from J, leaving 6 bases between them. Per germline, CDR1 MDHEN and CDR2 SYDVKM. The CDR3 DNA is TGTGCCAGCAGGGTTAGCACCGGGGAGCTGTTTTTT. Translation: CASRVSTGELFF.

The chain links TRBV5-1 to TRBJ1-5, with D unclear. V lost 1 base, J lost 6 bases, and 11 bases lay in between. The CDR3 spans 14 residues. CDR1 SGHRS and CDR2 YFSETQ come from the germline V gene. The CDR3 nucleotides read TGCGCCAGCAGCTTGTCTGGAGAGGGTCAGCCCCAGCATTTT. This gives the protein CASSLSGEGQPQHF.

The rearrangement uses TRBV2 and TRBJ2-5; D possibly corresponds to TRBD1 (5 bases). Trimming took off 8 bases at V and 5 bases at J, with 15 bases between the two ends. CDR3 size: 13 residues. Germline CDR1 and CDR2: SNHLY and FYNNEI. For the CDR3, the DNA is TGTGCCAGCTGCCAGGGATTAGAGGAGACCCAGTACTTC. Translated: CASCQGLEETQYF.

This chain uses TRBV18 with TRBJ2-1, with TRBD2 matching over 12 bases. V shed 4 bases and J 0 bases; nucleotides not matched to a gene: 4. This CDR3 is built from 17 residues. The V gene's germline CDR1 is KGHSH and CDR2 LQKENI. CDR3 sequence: CASSLQTSGSSYNEQFF. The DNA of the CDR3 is TGTGCCAGCTCACTACAGACTAGCGGGAGCTCCTACAATGAGCAGTTCTTC.

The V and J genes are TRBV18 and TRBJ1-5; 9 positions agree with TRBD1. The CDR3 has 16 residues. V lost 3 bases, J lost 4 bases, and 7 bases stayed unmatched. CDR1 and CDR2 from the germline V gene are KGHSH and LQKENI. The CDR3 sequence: CASSPLGQGGNQPQHF. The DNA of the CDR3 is TGTGCCAGCTCACCCCTGGGACAGGGCGGGAATCAGCCCCAGCATTTT. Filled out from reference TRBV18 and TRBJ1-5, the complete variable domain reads NAGVMQNPRHLVRRRGQEARLRCSPMKGHSHVYWYRQLPEEGLKFMVYLQKENIIDESGMPKERFSAEFPKEGPSILRIQQVVRGDSAAYFCASSPLGQGGNQPQHFGDGTRLSIL.